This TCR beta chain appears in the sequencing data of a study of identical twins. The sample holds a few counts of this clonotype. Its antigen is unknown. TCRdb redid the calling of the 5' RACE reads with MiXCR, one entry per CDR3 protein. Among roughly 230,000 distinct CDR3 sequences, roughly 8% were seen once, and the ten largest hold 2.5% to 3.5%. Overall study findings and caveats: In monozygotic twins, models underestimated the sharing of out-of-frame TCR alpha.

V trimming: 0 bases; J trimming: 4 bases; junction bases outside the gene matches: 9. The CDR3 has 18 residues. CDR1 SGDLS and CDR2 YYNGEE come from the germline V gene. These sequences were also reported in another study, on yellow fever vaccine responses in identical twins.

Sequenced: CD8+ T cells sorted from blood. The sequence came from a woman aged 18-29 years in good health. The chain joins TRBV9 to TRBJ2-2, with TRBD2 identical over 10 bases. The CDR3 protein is CASSVGASGSPTTGELFF. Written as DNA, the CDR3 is TGTGCCAGCAGCGTAGGAGCTAGCGGGAGTCCCACCACCGGGGAGCTGTTTTTT.